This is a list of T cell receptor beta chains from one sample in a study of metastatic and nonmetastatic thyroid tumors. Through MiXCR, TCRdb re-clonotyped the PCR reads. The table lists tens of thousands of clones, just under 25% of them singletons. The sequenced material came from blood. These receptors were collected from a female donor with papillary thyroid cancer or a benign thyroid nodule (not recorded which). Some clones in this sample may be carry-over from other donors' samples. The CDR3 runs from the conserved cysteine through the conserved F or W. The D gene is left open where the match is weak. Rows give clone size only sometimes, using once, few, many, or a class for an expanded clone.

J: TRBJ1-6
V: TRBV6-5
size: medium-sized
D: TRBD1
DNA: TGTGCCAGCAGTTACTCCCGTCCCGGGACAGGGACCGGCTCACCCCTCCACTTT
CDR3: CASSYSRPGTGTGSPLHF

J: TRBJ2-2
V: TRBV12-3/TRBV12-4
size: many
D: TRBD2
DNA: TGTGCCAGCAGTTTCCTTACGGGAGGGCCCGCCGGGGAGCTGTTTTTT
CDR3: CASSFLTGGPAGELFF

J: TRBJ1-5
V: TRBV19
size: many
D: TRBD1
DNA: TGTGCCAGTAGTATAGCCCAAGGGGGGTACAGGGGAGGGAGCCAGCCCCAGCATTTT
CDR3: CASSIAQGGYRGGSQPQHF

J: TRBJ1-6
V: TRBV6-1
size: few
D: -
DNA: TGTGCCAGCAGTGAAGGGGAAAATTCACCCCTCCACTTT
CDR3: CASSEGENSPLHF

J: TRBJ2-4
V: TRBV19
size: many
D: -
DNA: TGTGCCAGTAGTCTTGGGGCGGCCAAAAACATTCAGTACTTC
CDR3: CASSLGAAKNIQYF

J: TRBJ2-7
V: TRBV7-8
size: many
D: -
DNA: TGTGCCAGCTCCGGGGTCGTAGCCTACGAGCAGTACTTC
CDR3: CASSGVVAYEQYF

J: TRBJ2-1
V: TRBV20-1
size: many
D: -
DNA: TGCAGTGCTTTAGCGGCCAGCTCCTACAATGAGCAGTTCTTC
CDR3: CSALAASSYNEQFF

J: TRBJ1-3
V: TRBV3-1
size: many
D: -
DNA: TGTGCCAGCAGCCAGGGACAAGGAAACACCATATATTTT
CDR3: CASSQGQGNTIYF

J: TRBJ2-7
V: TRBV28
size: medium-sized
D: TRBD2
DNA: TGTGCCAGCAGTTTATTGGACTCGGCGGGAGGGCTTGGAGAGCAGTACTTC
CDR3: CASSLLDSAGGLGEQYF

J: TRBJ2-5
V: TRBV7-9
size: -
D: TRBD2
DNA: TGTGCCAGCAGTCAAGGGACTAGCGGGAGCGAGACCCAGTACTTC
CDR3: CASSQGTSGSETQYF

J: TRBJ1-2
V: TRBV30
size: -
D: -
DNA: TGTGACTGGAGTTCCGACACAAAGGATGGGTACACCTTC
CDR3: CDWSSDTKDGYTF

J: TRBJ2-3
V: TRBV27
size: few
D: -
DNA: TGTGCCAGCAGTCCCATAGCGTCGCAGGTCACAGACACGCAGTATTTT
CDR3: CASSPIASQVTDTQYF

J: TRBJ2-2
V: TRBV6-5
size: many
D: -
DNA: TGTGCCAGCAGTTGCCCCGGGTGCGCGTCCGCGAACACCGGGGAGCTGTTTTTT
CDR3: CASSCPGCASANTGELFF

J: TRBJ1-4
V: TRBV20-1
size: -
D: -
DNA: TGCAGTGCTGATGCCCTCCCCAACAGGTCAACTAATGAAAAACTGTTTTTT
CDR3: CSADALPNRSTNEKLFF

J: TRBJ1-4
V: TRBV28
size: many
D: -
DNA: TGTGCCAGCAGTTCAGGGAGAAAACTGTTTTTT
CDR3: CASSSGRKLFF

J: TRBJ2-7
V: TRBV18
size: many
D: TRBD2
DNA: TGTGCCAGCTCACCACTGTATAGGGGAGGGAGTGGAGAGCAGTACTTC
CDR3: CASSPLYRGGSGEQYF

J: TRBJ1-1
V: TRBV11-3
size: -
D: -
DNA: TGTGCCAGCAGCTCGGAGGTAGGCGGAGAAACTGAAGCTTTCTTT
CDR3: CASSSEVGGETEAFF

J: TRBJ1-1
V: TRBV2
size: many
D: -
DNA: TGTGCCAGCACAGCAGGGGAGGCTTTCTTT
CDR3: CASTAGEAFF